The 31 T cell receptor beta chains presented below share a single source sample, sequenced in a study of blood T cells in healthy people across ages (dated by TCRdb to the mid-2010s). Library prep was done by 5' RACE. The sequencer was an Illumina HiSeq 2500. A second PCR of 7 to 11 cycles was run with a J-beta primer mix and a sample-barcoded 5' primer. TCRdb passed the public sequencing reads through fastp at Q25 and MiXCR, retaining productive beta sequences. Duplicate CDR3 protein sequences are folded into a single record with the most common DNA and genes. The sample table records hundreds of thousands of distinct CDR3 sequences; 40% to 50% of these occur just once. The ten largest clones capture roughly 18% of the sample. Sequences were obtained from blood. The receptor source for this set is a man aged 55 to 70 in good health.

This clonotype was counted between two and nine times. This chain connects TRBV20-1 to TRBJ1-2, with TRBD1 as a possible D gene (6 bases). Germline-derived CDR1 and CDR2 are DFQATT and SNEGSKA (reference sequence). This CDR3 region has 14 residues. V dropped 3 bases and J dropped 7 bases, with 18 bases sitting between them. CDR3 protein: CSASTGQWDVGYTF. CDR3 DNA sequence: TGCAGTGCTAGCACCGGACAGTGGGATGTTGGCTACACCTTC.

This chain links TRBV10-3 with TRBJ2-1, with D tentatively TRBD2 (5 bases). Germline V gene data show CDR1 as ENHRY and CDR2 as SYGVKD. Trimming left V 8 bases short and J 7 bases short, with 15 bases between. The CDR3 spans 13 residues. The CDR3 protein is CAIPSGVSNEQFF. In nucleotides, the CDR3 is TGTGCCATCCCCTCCGGGGTTTCAAATGAGCAGTTCTTC.

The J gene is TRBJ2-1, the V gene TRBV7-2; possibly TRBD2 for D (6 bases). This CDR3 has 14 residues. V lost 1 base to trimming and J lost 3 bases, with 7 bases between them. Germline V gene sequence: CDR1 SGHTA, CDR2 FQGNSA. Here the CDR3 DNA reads TGTGCCAGCAGCTTAGGGACTAACTACAATGAGCAGTTCTTC. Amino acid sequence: CASSLGTNYNEQFF.

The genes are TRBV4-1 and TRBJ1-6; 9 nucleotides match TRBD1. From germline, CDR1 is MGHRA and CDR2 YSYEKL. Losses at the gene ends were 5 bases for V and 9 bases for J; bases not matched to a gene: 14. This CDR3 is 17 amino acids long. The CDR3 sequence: CASSAPLGDRVRSPLHF. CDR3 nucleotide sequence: TGCGCCAGCAGCGCACCCCTGGGGGACAGGGTCCGTTCACCCCTCCACTTT.

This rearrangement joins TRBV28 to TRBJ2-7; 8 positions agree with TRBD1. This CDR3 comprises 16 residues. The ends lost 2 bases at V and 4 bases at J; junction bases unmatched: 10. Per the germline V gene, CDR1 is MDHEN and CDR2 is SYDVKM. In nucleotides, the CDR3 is TGTGCCAGCAGTTTAAGTTTAGGACAGGGTAGGTACGAGCAGTACTTC. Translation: CASSLSLGQGRYEQYF.

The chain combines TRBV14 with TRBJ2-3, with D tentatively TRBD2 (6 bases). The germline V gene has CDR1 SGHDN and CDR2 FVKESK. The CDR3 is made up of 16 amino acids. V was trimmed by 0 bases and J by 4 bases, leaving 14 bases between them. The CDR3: CASSQETRGLADTQYF. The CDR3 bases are TGTGCCAGCAGCCAAGAGACTCGGGGGTTAGCAGATACGCAGTATTTT.

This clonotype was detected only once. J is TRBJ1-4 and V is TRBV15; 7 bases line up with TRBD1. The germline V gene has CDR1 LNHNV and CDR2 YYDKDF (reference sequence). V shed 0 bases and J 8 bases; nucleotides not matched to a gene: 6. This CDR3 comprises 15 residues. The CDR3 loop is CATSRDRNRGEKLFF. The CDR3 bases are TGTGCCACCAGCAGAGACCGTAACAGGGGAGAAAAACTGTTTTTT. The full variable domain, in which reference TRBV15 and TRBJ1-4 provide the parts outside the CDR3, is DAMVIQNPRYQVTQFGKPVTLSCSQTLNHNVMYWYQQKSSQAPKLLFHYYDKDFNNEADTPDNFQSRRPNTSFCFLDIRSPGLGDTAMYLCATSRDRNRGEKLFFGSGTQLSVL.

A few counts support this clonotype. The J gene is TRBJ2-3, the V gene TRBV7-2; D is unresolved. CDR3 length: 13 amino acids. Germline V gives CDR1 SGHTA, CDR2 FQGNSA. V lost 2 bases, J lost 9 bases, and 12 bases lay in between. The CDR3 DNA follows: TGTGCCAGCAGCTTATCGGACCAAGGGACGCAGTATTTT. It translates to CASSLSDQGTQYF.

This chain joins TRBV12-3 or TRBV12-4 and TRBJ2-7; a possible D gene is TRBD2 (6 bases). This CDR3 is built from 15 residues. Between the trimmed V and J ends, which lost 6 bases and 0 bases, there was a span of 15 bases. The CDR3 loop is CASSPGGTLSYEQYF. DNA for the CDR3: TGTGCCAGCAGCCCCGGGGGTACCCTCTCCTACGAGCAGTACTTC.

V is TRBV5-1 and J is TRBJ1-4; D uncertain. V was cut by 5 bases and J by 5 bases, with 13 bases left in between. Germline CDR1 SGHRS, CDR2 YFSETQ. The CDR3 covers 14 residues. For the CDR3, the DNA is TGCGCCAGCAGTGTCTCGAATCCCAATGAAAAACTGTTTTTT. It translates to CASSVSNPNEKLFF.

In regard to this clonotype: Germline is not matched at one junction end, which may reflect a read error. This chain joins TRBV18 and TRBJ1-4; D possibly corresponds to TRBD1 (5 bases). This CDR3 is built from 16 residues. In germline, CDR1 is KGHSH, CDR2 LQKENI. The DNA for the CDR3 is TGTGCCAGCTCACCACAGATGGGGCTTGGGAATGAAAAGCTGTTTTTT. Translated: CASSPQMGLGNEKLFF.

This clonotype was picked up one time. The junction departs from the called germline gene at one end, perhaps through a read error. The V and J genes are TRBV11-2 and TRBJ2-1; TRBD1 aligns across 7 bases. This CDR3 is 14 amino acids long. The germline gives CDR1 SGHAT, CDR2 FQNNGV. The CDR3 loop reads CASSQGTAYNERFF. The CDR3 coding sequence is TGTGCCAGCAGCCAGGGGACAGCCTACAATGAGCGGTTCTTC.

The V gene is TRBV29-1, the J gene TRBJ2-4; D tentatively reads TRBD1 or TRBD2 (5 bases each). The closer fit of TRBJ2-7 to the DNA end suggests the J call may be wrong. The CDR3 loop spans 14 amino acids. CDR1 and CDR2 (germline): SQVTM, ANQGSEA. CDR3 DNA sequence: TGCAGCGTTGTAGGGACCTACCCCCTAGACGAGCAGTACTTC. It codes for CSVVGTYPLDEQYF.

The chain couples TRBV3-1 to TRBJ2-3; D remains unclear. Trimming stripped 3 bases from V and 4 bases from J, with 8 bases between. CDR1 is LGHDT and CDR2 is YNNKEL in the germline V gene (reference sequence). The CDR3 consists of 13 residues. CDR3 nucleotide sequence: TGTGCCAGCAGCCAGCGCGGCCCAGATACGCAGTATTTT. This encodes CASSQRGPDTQYF.

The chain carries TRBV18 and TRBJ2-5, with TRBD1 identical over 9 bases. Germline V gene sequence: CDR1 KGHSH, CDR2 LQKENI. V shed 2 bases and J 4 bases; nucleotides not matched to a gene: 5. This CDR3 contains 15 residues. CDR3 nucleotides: TGTGCCAGCTCACCAGGGACAGGGCACCCAGAGACCCAGTACTTC. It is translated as CASSPGTGHPETQYF.

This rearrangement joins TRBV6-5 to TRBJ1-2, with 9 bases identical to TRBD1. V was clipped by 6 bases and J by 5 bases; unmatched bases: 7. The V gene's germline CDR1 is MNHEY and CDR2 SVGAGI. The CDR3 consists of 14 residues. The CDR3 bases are TGTGCCAGCAGACAAACCGGGACAGGGTATGGCTACACCTTC. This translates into CASRQTGTGYGYTF.

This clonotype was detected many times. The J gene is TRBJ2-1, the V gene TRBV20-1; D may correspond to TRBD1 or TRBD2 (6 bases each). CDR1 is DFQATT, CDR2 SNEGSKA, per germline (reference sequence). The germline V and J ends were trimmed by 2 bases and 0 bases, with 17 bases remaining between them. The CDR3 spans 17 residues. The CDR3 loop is CSARLGGGQSSYNEQFF. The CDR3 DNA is TGCAGTGCTAGACTCGGGGGAGGACAGAGCTCCTACAATGAGCAGTTCTTC.

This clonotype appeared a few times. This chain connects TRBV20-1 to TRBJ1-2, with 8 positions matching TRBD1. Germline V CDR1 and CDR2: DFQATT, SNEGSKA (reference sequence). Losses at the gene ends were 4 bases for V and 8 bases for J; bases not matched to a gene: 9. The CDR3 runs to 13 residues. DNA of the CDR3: TGCAGTGCTACGGCAGGGGGCAGGCCCGGCTACACCTTC. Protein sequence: CSATAGGRPGYTF.

CDR3 sequence (DNA): TGTGCCAGCAGTGAACCGGGGTTCGCAACTAATGAAAAACTGTTTTTT. Translation gives CASSEPGFATNEKLFF. The chain recombines TRBV25-1 with TRBJ1-4; D remains ambiguous. CDR3 size: 16 residues. V lost 2 bases, J lost 0 bases, and 10 bases lay in between. Germline V gene data show CDR1 as MGHDK and CDR2 as SYGVNS.

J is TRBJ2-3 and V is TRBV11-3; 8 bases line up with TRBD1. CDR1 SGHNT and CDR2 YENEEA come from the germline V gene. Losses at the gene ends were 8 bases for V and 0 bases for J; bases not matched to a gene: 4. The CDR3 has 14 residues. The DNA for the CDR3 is TGTGCCAGCGGACAGGGATCTAGCACAGATACGCAGTATTTT. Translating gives CASGQGSSTDTQYF.

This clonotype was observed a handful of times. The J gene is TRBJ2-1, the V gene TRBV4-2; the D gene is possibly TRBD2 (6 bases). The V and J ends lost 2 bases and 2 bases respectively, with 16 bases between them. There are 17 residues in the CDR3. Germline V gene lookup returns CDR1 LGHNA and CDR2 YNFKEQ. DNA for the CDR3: TGTGCCAGCAGCCAAAACTCCCAGGGCGGGGCCTACAATGAGCAGTTCTTC. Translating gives CASSQNSQGGAYNEQFF.

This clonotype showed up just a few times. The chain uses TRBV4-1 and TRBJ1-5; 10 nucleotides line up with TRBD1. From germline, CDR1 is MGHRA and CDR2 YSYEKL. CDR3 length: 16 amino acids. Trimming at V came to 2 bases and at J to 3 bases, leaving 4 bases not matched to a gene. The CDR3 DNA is TGCGCCAGCAGCCAACAGGGACAGGGGCTCAATCAGCCCCAGCATTTT. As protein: CASSQQGQGLNQPQHF.

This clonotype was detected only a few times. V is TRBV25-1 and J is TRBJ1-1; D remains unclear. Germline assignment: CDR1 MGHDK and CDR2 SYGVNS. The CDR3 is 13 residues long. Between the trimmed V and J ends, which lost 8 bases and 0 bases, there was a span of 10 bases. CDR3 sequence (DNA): TGTGCCAGCGCGGACCGACTGAACACTGAAGCTTTCTTT. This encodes CASADRLNTEAFF.

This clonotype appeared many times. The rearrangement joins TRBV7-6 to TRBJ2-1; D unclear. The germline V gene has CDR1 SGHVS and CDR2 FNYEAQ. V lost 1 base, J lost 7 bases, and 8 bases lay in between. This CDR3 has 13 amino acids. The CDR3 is CASSLGNVNEQFF. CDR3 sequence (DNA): TGTGCCAGCAGCTTAGGGAATGTAAATGAGCAGTTCTTC. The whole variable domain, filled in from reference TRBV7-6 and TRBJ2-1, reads GAGVSQSPRYKVTKRGQDVALRCDPISGHVSLYWYRQALGQGPEFLTYFNYEAQQDKSGLPNDRFSAERPEGSISTLTIQRTEQRDSAMYRCASSLGNVNEQFFGPGTRLTVL.

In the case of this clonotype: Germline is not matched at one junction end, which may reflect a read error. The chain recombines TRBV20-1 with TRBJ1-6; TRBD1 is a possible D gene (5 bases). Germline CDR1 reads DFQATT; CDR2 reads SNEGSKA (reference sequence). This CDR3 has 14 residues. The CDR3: CSTSGRDLNSPLHF. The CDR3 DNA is TGCAGTACTAGTGGCAGGGACCTTAATTCACCCCTCCACTTT.

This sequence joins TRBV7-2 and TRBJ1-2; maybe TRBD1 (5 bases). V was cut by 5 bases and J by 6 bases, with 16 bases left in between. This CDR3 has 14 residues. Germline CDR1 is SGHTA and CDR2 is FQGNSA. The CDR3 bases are TGTGCCAGCAGCGTAGAGCGTTGGGGGAATGGCTACACCTTC. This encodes CASSVERWGNGYTF.

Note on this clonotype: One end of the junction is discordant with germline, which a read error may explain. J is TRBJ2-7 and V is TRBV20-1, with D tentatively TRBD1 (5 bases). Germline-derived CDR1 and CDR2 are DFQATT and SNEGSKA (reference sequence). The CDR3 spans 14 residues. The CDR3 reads CSASLPRASDEQYF. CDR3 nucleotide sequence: TGCAGTGCTAGTTTGCCCAGGGCCTCCGACGAGCAGTACTTC.

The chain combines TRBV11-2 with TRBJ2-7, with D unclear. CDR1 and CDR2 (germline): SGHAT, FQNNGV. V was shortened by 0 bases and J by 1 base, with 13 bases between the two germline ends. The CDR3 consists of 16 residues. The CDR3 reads CASSLDLSGPSYEQYF. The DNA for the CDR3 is TGTGCCAGCAGCTTAGATCTGTCAGGACCTTCCTACGAGCAGTACTTC.

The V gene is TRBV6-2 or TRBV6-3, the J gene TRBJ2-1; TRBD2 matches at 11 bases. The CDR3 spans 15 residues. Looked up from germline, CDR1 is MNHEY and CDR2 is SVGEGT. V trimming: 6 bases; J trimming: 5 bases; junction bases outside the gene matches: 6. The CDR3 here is CASRTASGGNNEQFF. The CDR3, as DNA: TGTGCCAGCAGAACGGCTAGCGGGGGGAACAATGAGCAGTTCTTC.

CDR3 residues: CSADPRNTEAFF. CDR3 in DNA: TGCAGTGCGGACCCAAGGAACACTGAAGCTTTCTTT. V gene TRBV20-1 combines with J gene TRBJ1-1; no clear D gene. The CDR3 is made up of 12 amino acids. The germline V and J ends were trimmed by 6 bases and 1 base, with 9 bases remaining between them. Looked up from germline, CDR1 is DFQATT and CDR2 is SNEGSKA (reference sequence).

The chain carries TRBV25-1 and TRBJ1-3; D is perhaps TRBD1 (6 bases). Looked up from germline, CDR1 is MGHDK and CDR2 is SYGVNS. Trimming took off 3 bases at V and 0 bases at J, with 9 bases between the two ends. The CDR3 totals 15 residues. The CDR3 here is CASSEQGTSGNTIYF. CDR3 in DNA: TGTGCCAGCAGTGAGCAGGGGACCTCTGGAAACACCATATATTTT.